A single sample is the source of the 23 T cell receptor beta chains below, sequenced in a study of T cells after yellow fever vaccination. TCRdb used MiXCR to reprocess the 5' RACE reads, holding one entry per CDR3 protein. The sample shows about 330,000 distinct CDR3 sequences, 4.1% of them seen only once. The starting material was PBMCs, obtained 5 days after the yellow fever booster vaccination. These receptors all come from a man aged 18 to 29 who received the YFV17D yellow fever vaccine.

The J gene is TRBJ2-1, the V gene TRBV5-1; tentative D call: TRBD2 (7 bases). Germline-derived CDR1 and CDR2 are SGHRS and YFSETQ. Deletions cut 7 bases from V and 5 bases from J, with 16 bases between. CDR3 size: 14 residues. CDR3 bases: TGCGCCAGCTCCTGGGGGGGGGGCAACAATGAGCAGTTCTTC. As protein: CASSWGGGNNEQFF.

The chain carries TRBV24-1 and TRBJ2-3; D gene uncertain. Per germline, CDR1 KGHDR and CDR2 SFDVKD. The CDR3 totals 12 residues. V dropped 5 bases and J dropped 2 bases, with 4 bases sitting between them. CDR3: CATSGFTDTQYF. CDR3 nucleotides: TGTGCCACCAGTGGGTTCACAGATACGCAGTATTTT.

A few counts support this clonotype. The chain recombines TRBV10-2 with TRBJ2-3, with D perhaps TRBD1 or TRBD2 (5 bases each). Deletions cut 6 bases from V and 3 bases from J, with 19 bases between. Per germline, CDR1 WSHSY and CDR2 SAAADI. This CDR3 is built from 16 residues. Here the CDR3 reads CASRTPGPLGTDTQYF. The DNA for the CDR3 is TGCGCCAGCAGGACCCCGGGACCCCTAGGGACAGATACGCAGTATTTT.

The V and J genes are TRBV6-5 and TRBJ1-1; 7 bases fit TRBD1. CDR3 length: 12 amino acids. CDR1 is MNHEY, CDR2 SVGAGI, per germline. With 6 bases clipped from V and 5 bases from J, the junction kept 3 bases outside the gene matches. Here the CDR3 DNA reads TGTGCCAGCAGGCGACAGGGAACTGAAGCTTTCTTT. Translated, it gives CASRRQGTEAFF.

This clonotype has more than one count but fewer than ten. The chain is built from TRBV25-1 and TRBJ1-1, with D possibly TRBD1 on 6 matching bases. The CDR3 length is 15 residues. Trimming removed 1 base at V and 6 bases at J, with 15 bases between. The V gene's germline CDR1 is MGHDK and CDR2 SYGVNS. This CDR3 reads CASSESAGEVAEAFF. For the CDR3, the DNA is TGTGCCAGCAGTGAATCGGCAGGGGAGGTCGCTGAAGCTTTCTTT.

The table lists this clonotype with many counts. The V and J genes are TRBV12-3 or TRBV12-4 and TRBJ1-1; 9 nucleotides agree with TRBD1. The CDR3 is 13 residues long. V lost 10 bases and J lost 5; bases outside the gene matches: 8. CDR3 sequence reads: CAISTGGQTEAFF. As DNA, the CDR3 is TGTGCCATCTCGACAGGGGGTCAAACTGAAGCTTTCTTT.

This clonotype was seen a few times. The J gene is TRBJ1-1, the V gene TRBV9; a weak D match, TRBD1 (6 bases). Trimming shortened V by 4 bases and J by 7 bases, and 17 bases separated the two germline ends. Germline values: CDR1 SGDLS, CDR2 YYNGEE. The CDR3 covers 14 residues. CDR3 coding DNA: TGTGCCAGCAGCCTAGGGGGGGGAGTTCGTGAAGCTTTCTTT. It codes for CASSLGGGVREAFF.

J is TRBJ2-7 and V is TRBV6-2 or TRBV6-3; possible D gene TRBD1, 6 bases. CDR3 length: 14 residues. V was trimmed by 0 bases and J by 7 bases, leaving 13 bases between them. Looked up from germline, CDR1 is MNHEY and CDR2 is SVGEGT. The CDR3 here is CASSYSAGTREQYV. Written as DNA, the CDR3 is TGTGCCAGCAGTTACTCGGCAGGGACAAGGGAGCAGTACGTC.

The genes are TRBV6-2 or TRBV6-3 and TRBJ2-2; D could derive from TRBD1 or TRBD2 (5 bases each). From germline, CDR1 is MNHEY and CDR2 SVGEGT. Trimming removed 5 bases from V and 3 bases from J, with 13 bases in between. CDR3 length: 15 residues. CDR3 bases: TGTGCCAGCAGTAAACCGGGACCCCACACCGGGGAGCTGTTTTTT. The encoded protein is CASSKPGPHTGELFF.

V gene TRBV28 combines with J gene TRBJ2-7; D gene ambiguous. CDR3 size: 13 residues. Trimming shortened V by 7 bases and J by 1 base, and 11 bases separated the two germline ends. Germline V gene lookup returns CDR1 MDHEN and CDR2 SYDVKM. CDR3 DNA sequence: TGTGCCAGCAAATCCGTCGGATCCTACGAGCAGTACGTC. As protein: CASKSVGSYEQYV.

The chain has TRBV7-9 and TRBJ2-3; TRBD2 matches at 7 bases. The CDR3 has 15 amino acids. V was pared by 7 bases and J by 2 bases, with 9 bases of the junction left unmatched. Germline V gives CDR1 SEHNR, CDR2 FQNEAQ (reference sequence). The CDR3 reads CASTPKGTNTDTQYF. CDR3 DNA sequence: TGTGCCAGCACCCCCAAGGGGACTAACACAGATACGCAGTATTTT.

This chain uses TRBV27 with TRBJ2-5; weak D call: TRBD2 (5 bases). Trimming left V 5 bases short and J 5 bases short, with 15 bases between. This CDR3 spans 14 amino acids. CDR1 is MNHEY, CDR2 SMNVEV, per germline (reference sequence). DNA for the CDR3: TGTGCCAGCAGTCCTCGGACGAGGGAGGAGACCCAGTACTTC. Translated, it gives CASSPRTREETQYF.

The chain employs TRBV5-5 and TRBJ2-4; 8 bases are shared with TRBD1. Per germline, CDR1 SGHKS and CDR2 YYEKEE (reference sequence). V dropped 3 bases and J dropped 0; count of bases not matched to a gene: 2. The CDR3 runs 15 residues. For the CDR3, the DNA is TGTGCCAGCAGCTGGGACAGGTTAGCCAAAAACATTCAGTACTTC. Protein sequence: CASSWDRLAKNIQYF.

This rearrangement joins TRBV6-2 or TRBV6-3 to TRBJ2-2, with D possibly being TRBD2 (6 bases). Germline loops: CDR1 MNHEY, CDR2 SVGEGT. The V and J ends lost 6 bases and 10 bases respectively, with 15 bases between them. This CDR3 contains 13 residues. In DNA, the CDR3 is TGTGCCAGCAGCCTCAGACTAGGCAAGGAGCTGTTTTTT. Translation gives CASSLRLGKELFF.

The J gene is TRBJ2-3, the V gene TRBV12-3 or TRBV12-4, with a possible D match to TRBD1 (5 bases). The CDR3 contains 16 residues. Deletions cut 7 bases from V and 1 base from J, with 18 bases between. In nucleotides, the CDR3 is TGTGCCAGCACCGTGGGGCTCGCATTTGGCACAGATACGCAGTATTTT. Translation: CASTVGLAFGTDTQYF.

In this sample, this clonotype turned up a few times. This rearrangement joins TRBV6-5 to TRBJ2-7; TRBD2 matches 10 bases. The CDR3 extends over 15 amino acids. Germline V gene lookup returns CDR1 MNHEY and CDR2 SVGAGI. Trimming cost V 6 bases and J 7 bases; bases outside gene matches: 12. CDR3 in DNA: TGTGCCAGCAGGCGGCTAGCGGGGGTGTTTGGGGAGCAGTACTTC. This translates into CASRRLAGVFGEQYF.

This clonotype showed up just a few times. J is TRBJ2-1 and V is TRBV10-3, with 7 nucleotides matching TRBD1. This CDR3 region has 13 residues. J was trimmed by 14 bases and V by 3 bases; bases with no gene match: 10. Per germline, CDR1 ENHRY and CDR2 SYGVKD. CDR3 bases: TGTGCCATCAGTGATCCAGACAGGGAAAGAAAGTTCTTC. Translated: CAISDPDRERKFF.

This clonotype was seen many times. The chain links TRBV5-5 to TRBJ2-7; no clear D gene. The V end lost 0 bases, the J end lost 7 bases, and 11 bases lay between the germline ends. Germline CDR1 and CDR2: SGHKS and YYEKEE (reference sequence). This CDR3 has 13 amino acids. This CDR3 is CASSLAEDLEQYV. The CDR3 DNA sequence: TGTGCCAGCAGCTTGGCCGAGGATCTTGAGCAGTACGTC.

There are a few counts of this clonotype. V gene TRBV11-2 combines with J gene TRBJ2-5; 10 bases match TRBD1. The V gene end was trimmed by 4 bases and the J gene end by 4 bases; junction bases not matched to a gene: 9. Germline V lookup: CDR1 SGHAT, CDR2 FQNNGV. The CDR3 contains 16 residues. In DNA form, the CDR3 reads TGTGCCAGCAGCTCAGCCGGGACAGGGGCGTCAGAGACCCAGTACTTC. It translates to CASSSAGTGASETQYF.

The V and J genes are TRBV15 and TRBJ2-1, with 16 positions matching TRBD2. CDR1 and CDR2 (germline): LNHNV, YYDKDF (reference sequence). The CDR3 spans 17 residues. V dropped 3 bases and J dropped 14; count of bases not matched to a gene: 13. The DNA of the CDR3 is TGTGCCACCAGCAGGGTCGGGACTAGCGGGAGGGGGTGGCGTAAGTTCTTC. Translation: CATSRVGTSGRGWRKFF.

This clonotype was seen only a few times. The rearrangement links TRBV20-1 to TRBJ1-1, with D unresolved. V dropped 3 bases and J dropped 0 bases, with 17 bases sitting between them. CDR3 length: 16 residues. Germline V gene sequence: CDR1 DFQATT, CDR2 SNEGSKA (reference sequence). CDR3 DNA sequence: TGCAGTGCTAGTACTGTCGGTTACTGGGTGAACACTGAAGCTTTCTTT. As protein: CSASTVGYWVNTEAFF.

This clonotype was seen a few times. This sequence joins TRBV4-3 and TRBJ1-2, with TRBD1 as a possible D gene (5 bases). In germline, CDR1 is LGHNA, CDR2 YSLEER. The CDR3 runs to 16 residues. Trimming took 0 bases from V and 4 from J, leaving 15 bases between them. In nucleotides, the CDR3 is TGCGCCAGCAGCCAAGATTTTGGGGCCAGATCCTATGGCTACACCTTC. Translating gives CASSQDFGARSYGYTF.

The rearrangement joins TRBV5-1 to TRBJ2-2; D is possibly TRBD2 (5 bases). V was clipped by 0 bases and J by 3 bases, with 12 bases between them. This CDR3 region has 16 residues. The V gene's germline CDR1 is SGHRS and CDR2 YFSETQ. The CDR3 DNA sequence: TGCGCCAGCAGCTTGGCCTCGGGGTGGGACACCGGGGAGCTGTTTTTT. Translation gives CASSLASGWDTGELFF.